This entry lists 25 T cell receptor beta chains sequenced from one sample in a study of T cell responses to AZD1222 COVID-19 vaccine. Only in-frame clones appear in the TCRdb table, and some are missing; sequencing was by immunoSEQ multiplex PCR. The sample shows about 89,000 clones, roughly 90% of them seen only once. The sequencing here drew on peripheral blood, taken 28 days after the second AZD1222 dose. The receptors here all came from an adult who received the AZD1222 COVID-19 vaccine.

The rearrangement links TRBV4-3 to TRBJ1-2; TRBD1 matches 7 bases. Per the germline V gene, CDR1 is LGHNA and CDR2 is YSLEER. V lost 0 bases, J lost 6 bases, and 7 bases stayed unmatched. This CDR3 contains 15 residues. CDR3 sequence: CASSQDPDRANGYTF. Written as DNA, the CDR3 is TGCGCCAGCAGCCAAGACCCCGACAGGGCGAATGGCTACACCTTC.

The CDR3 DNA reads TGCAGCGTTGTTCCCGCAGGGGGCAATCAGCCCCAGCATTTT. It encodes CSVVPAGGNQPQHF. The genes are TRBV29-1 and TRBJ1-5; TRBD1 is a possible D gene (6 bases). The CDR3 is 14 residues long. CDR1 SQVTM and CDR2 ANQGSEA come from the germline V gene. The V and J ends lost 4 bases and 2 bases respectively, with 12 bases between them.

The chain combines TRBV7-8 with TRBJ1-2, with D possibly TRBD1 on 6 matching bases. The CDR3 spans 16 residues. CDR1 is SGHVS, CDR2 FQNEAQ, per germline. The V gene lost 4 bases and the J gene lost 8 bases, with 23 bases spanning the gap. CDR3 coding DNA: TGTGCCAGCAGCTCGAGAACAGGGAGGGCGGCCTTCGGCTACACCTTC. Protein sequence: CASSSRTGRAAFGYTF.

The V call is TRBV18, the J call TRBJ2-1, with D hard to call. Germline loops: CDR1 KGHSH, CDR2 LQKENI. This CDR3 comprises 15 residues. V dropped 1 base and J dropped 2 bases, with 9 bases sitting between them. CDR3 sequence (DNA): TGTGCCAGCTCACCACTAACGTCTACCTACAATGAGCAGTTCTTC. This encodes CASSPLTSTYNEQFF. Based on the CDR3 plus reference TRBV18 and TRBJ2-1, the full variable domain is NAGVMQNPRHLVRRRGQEARLRCSPMKGHSHVYWYRQLPEEGLKFMVYLQKENIIDESGMPKERFSAEFPKEGPSILRIQQVVRGDSAAYFCASSPLTSTYNEQFFGPGTRLTVL.

V usage is TRBV4-1 and J usage is TRBJ1-5, with D unresolved. Between the trimmed V and J ends, which lost 1 base and 0 bases, there was a span of 10 bases. The CDR3 loop spans 16 amino acids. Per germline, CDR1 MGHRA and CDR2 YSYEKL. The CDR3 spells CASSQVAGNSNQPQHF. The CDR3 coding sequence is TGCGCCAGCAGCCAAGTCGCTGGAAATAGCAATCAGCCCCAGCATTTT.

The CDR3 nucleotides read TGTGCCAGCAGCTTAGCGGGACGGGGAATAAACACTGAAGCTTTCTTT. It specifies CASSLAGRGINTEAFF. The V gene is TRBV7-8, the J gene TRBJ1-1; TRBD1 is a possible D gene (5 bases). Germline V gives CDR1 SGHVS, CDR2 FQNEAQ. The ends were cut back, 0 bases at V and 2 bases at J, with 13 bases in the middle. This CDR3 comprises 16 residues. Filled out from reference TRBV7-8 and TRBJ1-1, the complete variable domain reads GAGVSQSPRYKVAKRGQDVALRCDPISGHVSLFWYQQALGQGPEFLTYFQNEAQLDKSGLPSDRFFAERPEGSVSTLKIQRTQQEDSAVYLCASSLAGRGINTEAFFGQGTRLTVV.

The rearrangement joins TRBV7-3 to TRBJ1-1, with TRBD1 as a possible D gene (6 bases). The CDR3 is 14 amino acids. With 8 bases removed from V and 5 bases from J, the gap between germline ends came to 18 bases. The germline V gene encodes CDR1 SGHTA and CDR2 FQGTGA. The CDR3 loop reads CASSPGGRATEAFF. In nucleotides, the CDR3 is TGTGCCAGCTCTCCCGGGGGCAGGGCGACTGAAGCTTTCTTT.

The CDR3 region has the DNA TGCGCCAGCAGCCAAGAATGGGGGCCAACCTACGAGCAGTACTTC. Encoded protein: CASSQEWGPTYEQYF. V and J are TRBV4-3 and TRBJ2-7, with TRBD1 as a possible D gene (6 bases). Trimming took 0 bases from V and 2 from J, leaving 11 bases between them. CDR1 is LGHNA, CDR2 YSLEER, per germline. This CDR3 is built from 15 residues.

In this sample, this clone turned up a few times. The chain recombines TRBV27 with TRBJ1-5; TRBD1 agrees at 7 bases. Trimming removed 4 bases from V and 3 bases from J; junction bases left unmatched: 3. In germline, CDR1 is MNHEY, CDR2 SMNVEV (reference sequence). This CDR3 is built from 14 residues. CDR3 sequence: CASSSGTANQPQHF. The CDR3 DNA reads as TGTGCCAGCAGTTCAGGGACAGCCAATCAGCCCCAGCATTTT.

This clone has just a few counts. The chain couples TRBV12-3 or TRBV12-4 to TRBJ1-6; unclear D gene. This CDR3 has 13 amino acids. Trimming pared 8 bases from V and 8 bases from J, leaving 13 bases between. The CDR3 protein is CASAQRFDSPLHF. The CDR3 nucleotides read TGTGCCAGCGCCCAGCGGTTTGATTCACCCCTCCACTTT.

The chain couples TRBV5-4 to TRBJ2-3; no reliable D call. CDR1 is SGHNT, CDR2 YYREEE, per germline (reference sequence). This CDR3 region has 15 residues. V was shortened by 0 bases and J by 0 bases, with 8 bases between the two germline ends. The CDR3 spells CASSLAAASTDTQYF. CDR3 DNA: TGTGCCAGCAGCTTGGCGGCGGCTAGCACAGATACGCAGTATTTT.

The rearrangement uses TRBV5-1 and TRBJ2-4; perhaps TRBD2 as D (5 bases). CDR3 length: 14 residues. CDR1 is SGHRS and CDR2 is YFSETQ in the germline V gene. V lost 2 bases to trimming and J lost 4 bases, with 10 bases between them. The CDR3 reads CASSFYGEKNIQYF. In DNA form, the CDR3 reads TGCGCCAGCAGCTTTTACGGGGAGAAAAACATTCAGTACTTC.

This clone has just one count. The chain joins TRBV12-5 to TRBJ1-3; D unresolved. The length of the CDR3 is 14 residues. Trimming stripped 6 bases from V and 0 bases from J, with 9 bases between. CDR1 is LGHNT and CDR2 is FRNRAP in the germline V gene. The CDR3 loop reads CASGDYYSGNTIYF. In DNA form, the CDR3 reads TGTGCTAGTGGAGACTACTACTCTGGAAACACCATATATTTT.

This clone has a single count. This chain uses TRBV30 with TRBJ1-3; no clear D gene. V lost 2 bases and J 2 bases, leaving 7 bases between the germline ends. Germline CDR1 GTSNPN, CDR2 SVGIG (reference sequence). The CDR3 length is 13 residues. CDR3 loop: CAWSLGTGNTIYF. The CDR3 coding sequence is TGTGCCTGGAGTCTGGGAACTGGAAACACCATATATTTT.

V is TRBV7-9 and J is TRBJ1-6, with unresolved D. CDR3 length: 12 amino acids. Germline V CDR1 and CDR2: SEHNR, FQNEAQ (reference sequence). Trimming shortened V by 5 bases and J by 8 bases, and 7 bases separated the two germline ends. The CDR3 spells CASSPQDSPLHF. In DNA, the CDR3 is TGTGCCAGCAGCCCGCAAGATTCACCCCTCCACTTT.

This clone was detected only once. V usage is TRBV9 and J usage is TRBJ1-1; D is ambiguous. The ends were cut back, 1 base at V and 4 bases at J, with 8 bases in the middle. This CDR3 has 13 amino acids. The V gene's germline CDR1 is SGDLS and CDR2 YYNGEE. The CDR3 spells CASSVTRSTEAFF. The CDR3 DNA reads TGTGCCAGCAGCGTAACTAGGAGCACTGAAGCTTTCTTT.

CDR3 protein: CASSPGQGGEKLFF. CDR3 sequence (DNA): TGTGCCAGCAGCCCTGGACAGGGAGGGGAAAAACTGTTTTTT. The chain has TRBV11-2 and TRBJ1-4; 8 bases are a match to TRBD1. After removal of 5 bases from V and 8 bases from J, the junction contained 7 bases not matched to a gene. The germline V gene encodes CDR1 SGHAT and CDR2 FQNNGV. CDR3 length: 14 residues.

The CDR3 loop is CASSYQGNQPQHF. In DNA, the CDR3 is TGTGCCAGCAGCTATCAGGGGAATCAGCCCCAGCATTTT. The chain uses TRBV3-1 (or the pseudogene TRBV3-2) and TRBJ1-5, with D perhaps TRBD1 (6 bases). Germline V gene data show CDR1 as LGHDT and CDR2 as YNNKEL (reference sequence). V lost 5 bases, J lost 4 bases, and 9 bases lay in between. This CDR3 is 13 amino acids long.

This chain connects TRBV7-9 to TRBJ1-1; D unclear. Germline V lookup: CDR1 SEHNR, CDR2 FQNEAQ (reference sequence). The CDR3 totals 15 residues. Trimming took 5 bases from V and 1 from J, leaving 14 bases between them. The CDR3 region has the DNA TGTGCCAGCAGCAAGGAATACGTGGGGAACACTGAAGCTTTCTTT. Amino acids: CASSKEYVGNTEAFF. Combining the CDR3 with reference TRBV7-9 and TRBJ1-1 gives the whole variable domain DTGVSQNPRHKITKRGQNVTFRCDPISEHNRLYWYRQTLGQGPEFLTYFQNEAQLEKSRLLSDRFSAERPKGSFSTLEIQRTEQGDSAMYLCASSKEYVGNTEAFFGQGTRLTVV.

V usage is TRBV11-2 and J usage is TRBJ1-1, with D possibly matching TRBD1 (5 bases). There are 16 residues in the CDR3. Trimming removed 0 bases from V and 1 base from J, with 12 bases in between. Per the germline V gene, CDR1 is SGHAT and CDR2 is FQNNGV. The CDR3 region has the DNA TGTGCCAGCAGCTTAGAGTTCGGGGCCAAGAACACTGAAGCTTTCTTT. As protein: CASSLEFGAKNTEAFF.

V is TRBV21-1 and J is TRBJ1-3; the table's TRBD1 call for D was not verified on the DNA. TRBV21-1 is a pseudogene. The CDR3 totals 14 residues. The CDR3 here is CASSNHRNGNTIYF. In DNA form, the CDR3 reads TGTGCCAGCAGCAATCACAGAAATGGAAACACCATATATTTT.

The chain couples TRBV19 to TRBJ2-7; TRBD1 matches at 7 bases. CDR1 LNHDA and CDR2 SQIVND come from the germline V gene (reference sequence). This CDR3 comprises 12 residues. The V segment lost 10 bases and the J segment 6 bases; nucleotides outside the gene matches: 9. DNA of the CDR3: TGTGCCACCAAACAGGGGTTGGGCGAGCAGTACTTC. This gives the protein CATKQGLGEQYF.

The rearrangement uses TRBV5-1 and TRBJ1-1, with no clear D. With 0 bases removed from V and 8 bases from J, the gap between germline ends came to 20 bases. The CDR3 sequence is 16 residues long. The V gene's germline CDR1 is SGHRS and CDR2 YFSETQ. CDR3 in DNA: TGCGCCAGCAGCTTGGCAAATATGGGAACCCTAGAAGAAGCTTTCTTT. This encodes CASSLANMGTLEEAFF.

The chain employs TRBV11-2 and TRBJ2-2; D unclear. CDR3 length: 15 residues. Germline V CDR1 and CDR2: SGHAT, FQNNGV. Trimming removed 3 bases from V and 2 bases from J, with 10 bases in between. CDR3 protein: CASSLRRTNTGELFF. The DNA of the CDR3 is TGTGCCAGCAGCTTGAGACGGACCAACACCGGGGAGCTGTTTTTT.

This clone was seen a few times. The chain is built from TRBV7-8 and TRBJ1-4; D remains ambiguous. CDR3 length: 11 amino acids. CDR1 is SGHVS, CDR2 FQNEAQ, per germline. Deletions cut 5 bases from V and 10 bases from J, with 8 bases between. The CDR3 bases are TGTGCCAGCAGCCCCGGCGGAAAACTGTTTTTT. Its protein product is CASSPGGKLFF.